The present entry profiles one T cell receptor beta chain with its context. Its specificity is not known. Trimming left V 7 bases short and J 2 bases short, with 6 bases between. Germline V gives CDR1 LNHDA, CDR2 SQIVND (reference sequence). The length of the CDR3 is 12 residues. 450 to 600 ng RNA was reverse transcribed with alpha and beta constant-region primers. Separate chain-specific third strand synthesis with multiplexing indices produced the alpha and beta libraries. The SP2 site served as the priming point for second strand synthesis. TCRdb reprocessed the 5' RACE reads with MiXCR, giving one entry per CDR3 protein. The sample holds about 10,000 distinct CDR3 sequences, approximately 8% seen once. No cell fractionation was done, so the repertoire covers all unsorted peripheral blood T cells. The data derive from a study of HIV-infected patients and healthy controls. Study-wide points: Compared with healthy controls, HIV-infected patients showed less CDR3 sharing between individuals.

This clonotype was sampled from an adult in good health. Sequencing input: blood. This rearrangement joins TRBV19 to TRBJ2-1; perhaps TRBD2 as D (5 bases). The CDR3 here is CASTGTYNEQFF. The CDR3 nucleotides read TGTGCCAGTACCGGGACCTACAATGAGCAGTTCTTC.